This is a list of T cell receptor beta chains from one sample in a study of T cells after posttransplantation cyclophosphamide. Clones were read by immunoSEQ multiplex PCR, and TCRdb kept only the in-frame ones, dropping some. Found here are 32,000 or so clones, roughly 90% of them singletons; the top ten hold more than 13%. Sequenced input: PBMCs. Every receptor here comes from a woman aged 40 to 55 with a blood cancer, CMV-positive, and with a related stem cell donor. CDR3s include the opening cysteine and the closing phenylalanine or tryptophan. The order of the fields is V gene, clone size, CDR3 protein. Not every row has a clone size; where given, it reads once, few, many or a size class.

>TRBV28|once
CASSLPGQGTYEQYF
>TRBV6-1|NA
CASSEGGGAYEQYF
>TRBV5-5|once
CASSLSGHEQYF
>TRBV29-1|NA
CSASRGGNTGELFF
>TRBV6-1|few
CASSESGDPTEAFF
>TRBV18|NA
CASSSMGEGSNQPQHF
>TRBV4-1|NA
CASSQLTGVYREAFF
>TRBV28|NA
CASSPWDSFYGYTF
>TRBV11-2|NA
CASSLAAGYEQYF
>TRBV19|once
CASSIDGYQPQHF
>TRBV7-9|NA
CASSLGQGDRGYTF
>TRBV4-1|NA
CASSHLAGTRTDTQYF
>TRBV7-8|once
CASSVIRSGDYGYTF
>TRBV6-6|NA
CASRASGGYTF
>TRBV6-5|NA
CASRPQGFYGYTF
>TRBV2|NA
CASSEEGGGRYNEQFF
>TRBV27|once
CASSLAFTGAGNTIYF
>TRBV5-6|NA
CASSAYGTGRDNEQFF
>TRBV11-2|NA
CASSTLTGRINYGYTF
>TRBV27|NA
CASSSGVGALAKNIQYF
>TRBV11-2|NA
CASSLEVLSSEQYF
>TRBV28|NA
CASSLGGYEQYF
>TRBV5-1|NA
CASSSTTGGTNTGELFF
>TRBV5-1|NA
CASSLGSGGAGETQYF
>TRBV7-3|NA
CASSPTGDYNQPQHF
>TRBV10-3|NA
CATRLVAGEPVNEQFF
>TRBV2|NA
CASSGLAEAFF
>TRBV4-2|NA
CASSQEPSGGTDTQYF
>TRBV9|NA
CASSPRQGAISGANVLTF
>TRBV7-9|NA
CASRQGASTEAFF
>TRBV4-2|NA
CASSDPGRVDSPLHF
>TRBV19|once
CASSIKGDANTGELFF
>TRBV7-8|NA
CASSLGQVLYEQYF
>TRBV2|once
CASSVGDTGTVETQYF
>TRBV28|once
CASTPGTLDWNEQFF
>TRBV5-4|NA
CASSPRAGGYPDTQYF
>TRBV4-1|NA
CASSPTSGGGNTIYF
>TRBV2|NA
CASSETVGQKFYEQYF
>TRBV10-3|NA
CAISLSTGNTIYF
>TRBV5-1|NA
CASSFELAPGQDNEQFF
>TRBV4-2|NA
CASSQDSSGTLHSTDTQYF